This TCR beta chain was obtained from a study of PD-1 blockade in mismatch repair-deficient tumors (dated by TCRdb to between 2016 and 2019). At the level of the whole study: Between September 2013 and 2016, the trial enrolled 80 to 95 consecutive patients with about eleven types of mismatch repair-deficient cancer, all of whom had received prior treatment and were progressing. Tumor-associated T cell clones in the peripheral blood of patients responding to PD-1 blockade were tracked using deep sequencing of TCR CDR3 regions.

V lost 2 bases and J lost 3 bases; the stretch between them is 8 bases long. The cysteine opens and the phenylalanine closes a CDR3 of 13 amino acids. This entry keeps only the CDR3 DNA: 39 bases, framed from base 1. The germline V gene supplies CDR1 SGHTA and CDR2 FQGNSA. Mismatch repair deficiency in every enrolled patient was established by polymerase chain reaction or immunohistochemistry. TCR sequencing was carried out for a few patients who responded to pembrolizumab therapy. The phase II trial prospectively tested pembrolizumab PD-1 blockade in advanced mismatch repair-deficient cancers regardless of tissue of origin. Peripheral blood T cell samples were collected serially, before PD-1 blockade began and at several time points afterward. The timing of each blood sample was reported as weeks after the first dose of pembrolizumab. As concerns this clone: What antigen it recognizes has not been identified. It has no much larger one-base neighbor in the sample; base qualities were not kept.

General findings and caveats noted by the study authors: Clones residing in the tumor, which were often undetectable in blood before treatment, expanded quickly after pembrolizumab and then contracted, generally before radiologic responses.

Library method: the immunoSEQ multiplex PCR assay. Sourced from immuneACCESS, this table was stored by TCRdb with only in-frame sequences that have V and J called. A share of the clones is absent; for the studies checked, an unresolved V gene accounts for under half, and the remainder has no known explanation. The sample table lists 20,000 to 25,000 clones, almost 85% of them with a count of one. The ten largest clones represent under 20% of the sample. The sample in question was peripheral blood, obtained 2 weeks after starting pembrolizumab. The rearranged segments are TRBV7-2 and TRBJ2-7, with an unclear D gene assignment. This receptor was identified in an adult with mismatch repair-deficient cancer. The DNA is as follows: TGTGCCAGCAGCTTAAACAGTTTCTACGAGCAGTACTTC. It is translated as CASSLNSFYEQYF.